This is a list of T cell receptor beta chains from one sample in a study of T cells after yellow fever vaccination. Via MiXCR, TCRdb re-called the 5' RACE reads, giving one row per CDR3 protein. The sample has about 550,000 distinct CDR3 sequences, around 21% seen once; the top ten hold 14%. The sample in question was PBMCs, obtained 15 days after the yellow fever booster vaccination. Receptors originate from a man aged 25-45 years who received the YFV17D yellow fever vaccine. Each CDR3 is given without its conserved first and last residue.

CDR3 | J | V
ASRQLDLITGELF | TRBJ2-2 | TRBV6-2/TRBV6-3
ASSATSGMYEQY | TRBJ2-7 | TRBV6-2/TRBV6-3
ASSVEQYQETQY | TRBJ2-5 | TRBV9
ASSASASGTYNEQF | TRBJ2-1 | TRBV12-3/TRBV12-4
ASSWTSGSRDQETQY | TRBJ2-5 | TRBV5-1
ASSFYSGYSTDTQY | TRBJ2-3 | TRBV7-8
ASSLYGRENQPQH | TRBJ1-5 | TRBV7-9
SFNRGAGEAF | TRBJ1-1 | TRBV20-1
ASSSGQLNSYNSPLH | TRBJ1-6 | TRBV12-3/TRBV12-4
SARRTGRFFTEAF | TRBJ1-1 | TRBV20-1
ASSPQVGDEQY | TRBJ2-7 | TRBV18
ASSFFSGRVAGELF | TRBJ2-2 | TRBV5-1
ASSSRTGGGGYT | TRBJ1-2 | TRBV7-2
ASSVDLATYEQY | TRBJ2-7 | TRBV9
ASAEGSTDTQY | TRBJ2-3 | TRBV5-1
SVVRNEKLF | TRBJ1-4 | TRBV20-1
ASSVGSGKHNEQF | TRBJ2-1 | TRBV9
ATKGATSTDTQY | TRBJ2-3 | TRBV24-1